Presented here are 28 T cell receptor beta chains from one specimen sequenced in a study of T cell responses to AZD1222 COVID-19 vaccine. Method: immunoSEQ multiplex PCR; TCRdb's copy keeps in-frame clones and lacks some. The data contain some 40,000 clones, around three quarters of them singletons. The material sequenced was peripheral blood, taken on day 0 of AZD1222 vaccination. These receptor sequences come from an adult in good health.

The V call is TRBV28, the J call TRBJ1-2, with D possibly TRBD1 on 6 matching bases. The CDR3 sequence is 19 residues long. Trimming cost V 5 bases and J 4 bases, with 29 bases left between them. Germline V CDR1 and CDR2: MDHEN, SYDVKM. Here the CDR3 reads CASSTTYRAAGEEGYGYTF. The CDR3 nucleotides are TGTGCCAGCAGTACCACCTACAGGGCTGCGGGCGAGGAAGGCTATGGCTACACCTTC.

This clone was recorded a few times. This rearrangement joins TRBV21-1 to TRBJ1-1. TRBV21-1 is termed a pseudogene. CDR3 length equals 15 residues. The CDR3 DNA reads as TGTGCCAGCAGCAAAGCAGAGAAGGAGAACACTGAAGCTTTCTTT. It yields the protein CASSKAEKENTEAFF.

The chain recombines TRBV6-9 with TRBJ1-3; 7 nucleotides agree with TRBD1. Germline V gives CDR1 MNHGY, CDR2 SVAAGI. V lost 4 bases to trimming and J lost 0 bases; unmatched junction nucleotides: 3. The CDR3 is made up of 15 amino acids. The CDR3 spells CASSLGQFSGNTIYF. Here the CDR3 DNA reads TGTGCCAGCAGTTTGGGACAGTTCTCTGGAAACACCATATATTTT.

The chain links TRBV3-1 (or the pseudogene TRBV3-2) to TRBJ1-2; D uncertain. The CDR3 spans 12 residues. V shed 4 bases and J shed 9 bases, with 12 bases lying between them. Germline CDR1 is LGHDT and CDR2 is YNNKEL (reference sequence). CDR3 coding DNA: TGTGCCAGCAGCCCCTCCGGTAGGAGCTACACCTTC. This sequence encodes CASSPSGRSYTF.

The chain has TRBV4-1 and TRBJ1-4; 8 positions agree with TRBD1. Germline assignment: CDR1 MGHRA and CDR2 YSYEKL. Trimming took 4 bases from V and 5 from J; bases not matched to a gene: 6. The CDR3 consists of 15 residues. CDR3 loop: CASSPDRDLNEKLFF. The CDR3 DNA reads TGCGCCAGCAGCCCGGACAGGGACCTCAATGAAAAACTGTTTTTT.

This clone was picked up one time. This sequence joins TRBV29-1 and TRBJ2-3; D perhaps matches TRBD1 (7 bases). The CDR3 is 13 residues long. Trimming took off 5 bases at V and 6 bases at J, with 15 bases between the two ends. Germline assignment: CDR1 SQVTM and CDR2 ANQGSEA. The CDR3 nucleotides read TGCAGCGTTACGGCAGGGGGGTTCGATACGCAGTATTTT. It specifies CSVTAGGFDTQYF.

The chain uses TRBV6-5 and TRBJ2-3; D is unresolved. CDR1 MNHEY and CDR2 SVGAGI come from the germline V gene. CDR3 size: 13 residues. V was clipped by 2 bases and J by 6 bases, with 9 bases between them. The CDR3, as DNA: TGTGCCAGCAGTTACCCACTTGGGGATACGCAGTATTTT. This sequence encodes CASSYPLGDTQYF.

The V call is TRBV11-2, the J call TRBJ1-4; D may be TRBD1 (6 bases). V lost 1 base, J lost 8 bases, and 17 bases lay in between. Germline V lookup: CDR1 SGHAT, CDR2 FQNNGV. The CDR3 has 16 residues. The CDR3 DNA sequence: TGTGCCAGCAGCTTAGGGGTGGCGGGGGCCGAGGAAAAACTGTTTTTT. It encodes CASSLGVAGAEEKLFF.

The chain carries TRBV5-1 and TRBJ1-6; no definite D call. The germline V gene has CDR1 SGHRS and CDR2 YFSETQ. The length of the CDR3 is 14 residues. Trimming shortened V by 0 bases and J by 9 bases, and 10 bases separated the two germline ends. This CDR3 is CASSLEGQLSPLHF. Written as DNA, the CDR3 is TGCGCCAGCAGCTTGGAAGGGCAGCTTTCACCCCTCCACTTT.

The V gene is TRBV28, the J gene TRBJ1-6; D gene ambiguous. Per the germline V gene, CDR1 is MDHEN and CDR2 is SYDVKM. V was shortened by 6 bases and J by 9 bases, with 9 bases between the two germline ends. The CDR3 consists of 12 residues. The CDR3 spells CASSVPGSPLHF. The CDR3 DNA reads TGTGCCAGCAGCGTACCTGGTTCACCCCTCCACTTT. Supplemented by reference TRBV28 and TRBJ1-6, the full variable domain reads DVKVTQSSRYLVKRTGEKVFLECVQDMDHENMFWYRQDPGLGLRLIYFSYDVKMKEKGDIPEGYSVSREKKERFSLILESASTNQTSMYLCASSVPGSPLHFGNGTRLTVT.

The J gene is TRBJ2-7, the V gene TRBV28; 8 bases line up with TRBD2. The length of the CDR3 is 15 residues. Germline V CDR1 and CDR2: MDHEN, SYDVKM. After removal of 5 bases from V and 2 bases from J, the junction contained 8 bases not matched to a gene. The CDR3 is CASSVLAGLPYEQYF. In nucleotides, the CDR3 is TGTGCCAGCAGTGTCCTAGCGGGCCTCCCCTACGAGCAGTACTTC.

The chain links TRBV30 to TRBJ1-6; possibly TRBD1 for D (5 bases). Trimming took off 0 bases at V and 9 bases at J, with 12 bases between the two ends. This CDR3 comprises 14 residues. Per the germline V gene, CDR1 is GTSNPN and CDR2 is SVGIG (reference sequence). CDR3 protein: CAWSVGPGTSPLHF. The CDR3 DNA reads TGTGCCTGGAGTGTAGGCCCGGGGACTTCACCCCTCCACTTT.

V is TRBV24-1 and J is TRBJ1-2; unclear D gene. This CDR3 is 13 amino acids long. The germline V gene has CDR1 KGHDR and CDR2 SFDVKD. V was cut by 3 bases and J by 5 bases, with 9 bases left in between. The DNA for the CDR3 is TGTGCCACCAGTGATCTCGGGTCTTATGGCTACACCTTC. It yields the protein CATSDLGSYGYTF.

V and J are TRBV28 and TRBJ2-7; TRBD2 matches 8 bases. Germline loops: CDR1 MDHEN, CDR2 SYDVKM. The CDR3 spans 12 residues. The ends lost 10 bases at V and 5 bases at J; junction bases unmatched: 7. The CDR3 coding sequence is TGTGCCACCGAGCGGGGGCGCGACGAGCAGTACTTC. Translated, it gives CATERGRDEQYF.

The gene calls are TRBV5-4 and TRBJ2-5; TRBD2 matches at 10 bases. CDR3 length: 14 amino acids. Germline V gene sequence: CDR1 SGHNT, CDR2 YYREEE (reference sequence). V lost 5 bases and J lost 1; bases outside the gene matches: 2. CDR3 sequence (DNA): TGTGCCAGCAGACTAGCGGGGCTCCAAGAGACCCAGTACTTC. Translated, it gives CASRLAGLQETQYF. Filled out from reference TRBV5-4 and TRBJ2-5, the complete variable domain reads ETGVTQSPTHLIKTRGQQVTLRCSSQSGHNTVSWYQQALGQGPQFIFQYYREEENGRGNFPPRFSGLQFPNYSSELNVNALELDDSALYLCASRLAGLQETQYFGPGTRLLVL.

The genes are TRBV7-2 and TRBJ1-2; D is perhaps TRBD1 (6 bases). Per germline, CDR1 SGHTA and CDR2 FQGNSA. Between the trimmed V and J ends, which lost 5 bases and 7 bases, there was a span of 20 bases. The CDR3 contains 15 residues. The CDR3 DNA sequence: TGTGCCAGCAGCACAGCGGTGGACAGATCGGTTGGCTACACCTTC. Residues: CASSTAVDRSVGYTF.

The chain combines TRBV11-3 with TRBJ1-1, with D possibly TRBD1 on 5 matching bases. The CDR3 runs to 14 residues. The ends were cut back, 1 base at V and 4 bases at J, with 10 bases in the middle. Germline V CDR1 and CDR2: SGHNT, YENEEA. The CDR3 loop reads CASSLVRDGTEAFF. CDR3 bases: TGTGCCAGCAGCTTAGTCAGGGACGGCACTGAAGCTTTCTTT.

This clone was counted once. The V call is TRBV3-1 (or the pseudogene TRBV3-2), the J call TRBJ1-5; 8 bases fit TRBD1. Germline loops: CDR1 LGHDT, CDR2 YNNKEL (reference sequence). Unmatched junction bases numbered 3, after V lost 3 bases and J lost 8 bases. The CDR3 is 13 residues long. CDR3 loop: CASSQTQGEPQHF. As DNA, the CDR3 is TGTGCCAGCAGCCAGACACAGGGGGAGCCCCAGCATTTT.

This clone was seen once. The rearrangement joins TRBV6-1 to TRBJ1-1; D remains ambiguous. Trimming pared 4 bases from V and 1 base from J, leaving 13 bases between. The V gene's germline CDR1 is MNHNS and CDR2 SASEGT. The length of the CDR3 is 15 residues. As DNA, the CDR3 is TGTGCCAGCAGTGGCCACCCGGAGGGGAACACTGAAGCTTTCTTT. This translates into CASSGHPEGNTEAFF.

This clone came up a few times. The gene calls are TRBV19 and TRBJ1-2; D call uncertain. Germline values: CDR1 LNHDA, CDR2 SQIVND (reference sequence). The CDR3 covers 13 residues. Trimming removed 1 base at V and 2 bases at J, with 5 bases between. CDR3: CASSIADNYGYTF. The CDR3 DNA sequence: TGTGCCAGTAGTATAGCAGACAACTATGGCTACACCTTC.

The chain combines TRBV6-1 with TRBJ2-1, with TRBD2 matching over 10 bases. From germline, CDR1 is MNHNS and CDR2 SASEGT. Unmatched junction bases numbered 11, after V lost 2 bases and J lost 4 bases. The CDR3 runs to 18 residues. CDR3 in DNA: TGTGCCAGCAGTGAACACCCCCCCGGGACTAGCGAATACAATGAGCAGTTCTTC. It specifies CASSEHPPGTSEYNEQFF.

The V and J genes are TRBV12-3 or TRBV12-4 and TRBJ1-1, with D perhaps TRBD1 (5 bases). The ends were cut back, 5 bases at V and 1 base at J, with 8 bases in the middle. The CDR3 totals 13 residues. CDR3 residues: CASSPQGNTEAFF. The DNA for the CDR3 is TGTGCCAGCAGTCCCCAGGGGAACACTGAAGCTTTCTTT.

This chain connects TRBV7-9 to TRBJ1-5, with 7 bases identical to TRBD1. Trimming took 5 bases from V and 2 from J; bases not matched to a gene: 9. The length of the CDR3 is 16 residues. The germline CDR1 and CDR2 sequences are SEHNR and FQNEAQ (reference sequence). The CDR3 is CASSPQGWNGNQPQHF. The DNA for the CDR3 is TGTGCCAGCAGCCCACAGGGGTGGAACGGCAATCAGCCCCAGCATTTT. Combining the CDR3 with reference TRBV7-9 and TRBJ1-5 gives the whole variable domain DTGVSQNPRHKITKRGQNVTFRCDPISEHNRLYWYRQTLGQGPEFLTYFQNEAQLEKSRLLSDRFSAERPKGSFSTLEIQRTEQGDSAMYLCASSPQGWNGNQPQHFGDGTRLSIL.

The chain uses TRBV27 and TRBJ2-7, with 9 bases aligning to TRBD2. This CDR3 has 15 amino acids. Germline V gene lookup returns CDR1 MNHEY and CDR2 SMNVEV (reference sequence). Trimming at V came to 3 bases and at J to 4 bases, leaving 7 bases not matched to a gene. The CDR3 loop reads CASSFNWRGGYEQYF. Written as DNA, the CDR3 is TGTGCCAGCAGTTTTAATTGGCGGGGGGGGTACGAGCAGTACTTC.

The J gene is TRBJ1-1, the V gene TRBV11-2; weak D call: TRBD1 (5 bases). V gave up 0 bases and J gave up 6 bases, with 14 bases separating them. The CDR3 loop spans 15 amino acids. Germline-derived CDR1 and CDR2 are SGHAT and FQNNGV. The CDR3 reads CASSLEGRLLPEAFF. DNA of the CDR3: TGTGCCAGCAGCTTAGAGGGGCGACTGTTGCCTGAAGCTTTCTTT.

The count of this clone is one. The chain links TRBV7-2 to TRBJ2-3; either TRBD1 or TRBD2 may supply D (6 bases each). Germline-derived CDR1 and CDR2 are SGHTA and FQGNSA. Trimming removed 0 bases at V and 5 bases at J, with 12 bases between. The CDR3 runs to 15 residues. CDR3 region: CASSLAPGAGDTQYF. CDR3 bases: TGTGCCAGCAGCTTAGCGCCGGGGGCGGGAGATACGCAGTATTTT.

The rearrangement links TRBV19 to TRBJ2-3; 8 bases fit TRBD1. Losses at the gene ends were 1 base for V and 1 base for J; bases not matched to a gene: 4. Germline-derived CDR1 and CDR2 are LNHDA and SQIVND (reference sequence). This CDR3 region has 16 residues. This chain's CDR3 is CASSIATGDRTDTQYF. The CDR3 coding sequence is TGTGCCAGTAGTATAGCGACAGGGGATCGCACAGATACGCAGTATTTT. The full variable domain, completed using reference TRBV19 and TRBJ2-3, is DGGITQSPKYLFRKEGQNVTLSCEQNLNHDAMYWYRQDPGQGLRLIYYSQIVNDFQKGDIAEGYSVSREKKESFPLTVTSAQKNPTAFYLCASSIATGDRTDTQYFGPGTRLTVL.

This clone came up once. This sequence joins TRBV2 and TRBJ2-7; 8 bases are shared with TRBD1. V shed 5 bases and J 3 bases; nucleotides not matched to a gene: 6. The CDR3 has 14 amino acids. Germline CDR1 SNHLY, CDR2 FYNNEI. The CDR3 nucleotides read TGTGCCAGCAGTATACAGGGGGAGTACTACGAGCAGTACTTC. Its protein is CASSIQGEYYEQYF.